What follows are 16 T cell receptor beta chains derived from one specimen sequenced in a study of beta chain features in type 1 diabetes. Their cognate antigens are unknown. Study results and caveats: Shortening of TCRB CDR3s, moderate but significant, appeared in all four CD4+ subsets of Type 1 diabetes patients.

Reverse transcription of all isolated RNA meant that expressed TCRB transcripts were sequenced. Some clones are missing from TCRdb's copy, which holds only in-frame ones; the method was immunoSEQ multiplex PCR. Here the sample spans about 240,000 clones, over 11% being singletons. The sequenced sample was naive CD4+ T cells from blood. The source is a man between 25 and 39 years old with type 1 diabetes.

This clone was seen only a few times. V is TRBV30 and J is TRBJ1-2; a possible D gene is TRBD1 (5 bases). V lost 3 bases and J 0 bases, leaving 17 bases between the germline ends. The CDR3 covers 16 residues. Germline V gene sequence: CDR1 GTSNPN, CDR2 SVGIG (reference sequence). In DNA form, the CDR3 reads TGTGCCTGGAGGACAGATCGGGAGTATCCTAACTATGGCTACACCTTC. Its protein product is CAWRTDREYPNYGYTF.

CDR3 protein: CASNRVSNQPQHF. The CDR3 DNA follows: TGTGCCAGTAACAGGGTTAGCAATCAGCCCCAGCATTTT. This chain links TRBV2 with TRBJ1-5, with TRBD1 as a possible D gene (6 bases). Trimming removed 9 bases from V and 0 bases from J, with 9 bases in between. The CDR3 is made up of 13 amino acids. Germline V gene lookup returns CDR1 SNHLY and CDR2 FYNNEI.

CDR3 DNA sequence: TGTGCCAGCAGCATCCACAGGGTTTTCAATGAGCAGTTCTTC. Amino acid sequence: CASSIHRVFNEQFF. The chain recombines TRBV7-2 with TRBJ2-1; TRBD1 is a possible D gene (6 bases). CDR3 length: 14 amino acids. V was cut by 5 bases and J by 6 bases, with 14 bases left in between. Germline V gene lookup returns CDR1 SGHTA and CDR2 FQGNSA.

The chain joins TRBV5-6 to TRBJ1-2, with TRBD1 matching 10 bases. V was pared by 4 bases and J by 8 bases, with 17 bases of the junction left unmatched. The CDR3 runs to 17 residues. The V gene's germline CDR1 is SGHDT and CDR2 YYEEEE. The CDR3 region is CASSLRTGGYLRSGYTF. The CDR3 DNA reads as TGTGCCAGCAGCCTAAGGACAGGGGGATACTTGCGAAGCGGCTACACCTTC.

This clone was counted only a few times. The chain employs TRBV5-1 and TRBJ1-2; D is unresolved. The CDR3 totals 13 residues. The V gene's germline CDR1 is SGHRS and CDR2 YFSETQ. Deletions cut 0 bases from V and 3 bases from J, with 6 bases between. CDR3 loop: CASSLDQDYGYTF. CDR3 DNA: TGCGCCAGCAGCTTGGACCAGGACTATGGCTACACCTTC.

The chain couples TRBV12-5 to TRBJ2-4, with 15 bases aligning to TRBD2. After removal of 4 bases from V and 0 bases from J, the junction contained 4 bases not matched to a gene. The V gene's germline CDR1 is LGHNT and CDR2 FRNRAP. The CDR3 contains 18 residues. The DNA for the CDR3 is TGTGCTAGTGGTTCGGGACTAGCGGGAGGCTTAGCCAAAAACATTCAGTACTTC. It yields the protein CASGSGLAGGLAKNIQYF.

This clone was seen a few times. The chain joins TRBV1 to TRBJ1-5; TRBD1 reflects the table's D call only, with no check against the DNA. TRBV1 counts as a pseudogene. This CDR3 is 14 amino acids long. CDR3 region: CTSSQDQGPQPQHF. The CDR3 DNA is TGCACCAGCAGCCAAGATCAGGGGCCTCAGCCCCAGCATTTT.

This chain connects TRBV7-9 to TRBJ2-7, with D hard to call. The CDR3 is 15 residues long. Germline values: CDR1 SEHNR, CDR2 FQNEAQ (reference sequence). V was pared by 5 bases and J by 5 bases, with 19 bases between. In nucleotides, the CDR3 is TGTGCCAGCAGCCCCGGCGCTGCAGGTGTCGACGAGCAGTACTTC. Protein product: CASSPGAAGVDEQYF.

The chain couples TRBV2 to TRBJ1-1; 7 bases line up with TRBD1. CDR3 length equals 14 residues. V shed 6 bases, J shed 4 bases, and the junction held 8 bases outside the gene matches. Germline CDR1 reads SNHLY; CDR2 reads FYNNEI. CDR3 bases: TGTGCCAGCAGCTCCTCAGGGGGAAGCACTGAAGCTTTCTTT. It codes for CASSSSGGSTEAFF.

Only a few counts were recorded for this clone. This chain links TRBV6-5 with TRBJ1-2; D is ambiguous. Trimming left V 2 bases short and J 4 bases short, with 8 bases between. Per germline, CDR1 MNHEY and CDR2 SVGAGI. CDR3 length: 13 amino acids. CDR3 residues: CASSYGQVYGYTF. In DNA, the CDR3 is TGTGCCAGCAGTTACGGGCAGGTCTATGGCTACACCTTC.

The V call is TRBV6-5, the J call TRBJ2-7, with 9 bases lining up with TRBD2. Per the germline V gene, CDR1 is MNHEY and CDR2 is SVGAGI. The junction had 5 bases not matched to a gene; V was cut back by 0 bases and J by 2 bases. CDR3 length: 16 amino acids. CDR3 sequence reads: CASSYSPTSGAYEQYF. The CDR3 coding sequence is TGTGCCAGCAGTTACTCTCCGACTAGCGGTGCCTACGAGCAGTACTTC.

This clone was detected a few times. This chain joins TRBV30 and TRBJ1-6; 8 bases fit TRBD1. The CDR3 covers 14 residues. From germline, CDR1 is GTSNPN and CDR2 SVGIG (reference sequence). Germline trimming cut 3 bases from V and 9 bases from J; bases unmatched to any gene: 7. CDR3 residues: CAWSVRTGSSPLHF. The DNA of the CDR3 is TGTGCCTGGAGCGTACGGACAGGGAGTTCACCCCTCCACTTT.

This chain joins TRBV5-4 and TRBJ2-1; TRBD2 agrees at 9 bases. Germline V gives CDR1 SGHNT, CDR2 YYREEE (reference sequence). The V gene end was trimmed by 4 bases and the J gene end by 7 bases; junction bases not matched to a gene: 12. CDR3 length: 16 residues. The CDR3 loop is CASSALYAGGPNEQFF. The CDR3 bases are TGTGCCAGCAGCGCACTTTACGCGGGGGGGCCTAATGAGCAGTTCTTC.

The chain uses TRBV25-1 and TRBJ2-5; 9 positions agree with TRBD2. CDR3 length: 14 amino acids. The germline CDR1 and CDR2 sequences are MGHDK and SYGVNS. V was clipped by 5 bases and J by 5 bases; unmatched bases: 6. The CDR3 nucleotides are TGTGCCAGCAGTAGCGGGGGGTCCTGGGAGACCCAGTACTTC. Translating it yields CASSSGGSWETQYF.

The chain combines TRBV11-2 with TRBJ2-1; TRBD2 aligns across 9 bases. Trimming cost V 3 bases and J 9 bases; bases outside gene matches: 9. CDR3 length: 15 amino acids. Germline lookup yields CDR1 SGHAT and CDR2 FQNNGV. The CDR3 reads CASSFMAGGPSEQFF. The CDR3 DNA follows: TGTGCCAGCAGCTTTATGGCGGGGGGGCCGAGTGAGCAGTTCTTC.

The chain is built from TRBV5-1 and TRBJ1-1, with TRBD1 as a possible D gene (6 bases). The CDR3 consists of 14 residues. The germline V and J ends were trimmed by 0 bases and 4 bases, with 10 bases remaining between them. Germline V CDR1 and CDR2: SGHRS, YFSETQ. CDR3 in DNA: TGCGCCAGCAGCTTGGGACAGGTGCGCACTGAAGCTTTCTTT. Translated: CASSLGQVRTEAFF.